Listed here are 17 T cell receptor beta chains from one sample, sequenced in a study of Ad26.COV2.S vaccination and SARS-CoV-2 variants. Sequencing used immunoSEQ multiplex PCR; TCRdb keeps in-frame clones, though not all of them. The data hold around 340,000 clones, with about 87% observed a single time. Described treatment: some 20 received Ad26.COV2.S at low or high dose, single or two shots; about 5 received placebo; per-sample allocation not given. All samples were drawn on day 63, counting from the first vaccine or placebo injection. The sequenced sample was peripheral blood, obtained in a trial of Ad26.COV2.S vaccine versus placebo. Receptors were obtained from a person aged 18-65 years who received the Ad26.COV2.S COVID-19 vaccine or a placebo.

This chain links TRBV15 with TRBJ2-7, with 11 bases matching TRBD2. Per the germline V gene, CDR1 is LNHNV and CDR2 is YYDKDF (reference sequence). V trimming: 3 bases; J trimming: 3 bases; junction bases outside the gene matches: 1. CDR3 length: 14 residues. This CDR3 reads CATSSTSGSYEQYF. CDR3 coding DNA: TGTGCCACCAGCAGCACTAGCGGGAGCTACGAGCAGTACTTC.

The V gene is TRBV29-1, the J gene TRBJ2-3; TRBD1 matches 7 bases. Germline assignment: CDR1 SQVTM and CDR2 ANQGSEA. V gave up 4 bases and J gave up 3 bases; unmatched junction bases: 4. The CDR3 is 13 residues long. The CDR3 region is CSVGRGLTDTQYF. CDR3 bases: TGCAGCGTTGGTAGGGGGCTTACAGATACGCAGTATTTT.

The chain has TRBV3-1 (or the pseudogene TRBV3-2) and TRBJ1-1; no clear D gene. The CDR3 has 13 amino acids. The germline V gene encodes CDR1 LGHDT and CDR2 YNNKEL (reference sequence). Trimming left V 4 bases short and J 0 bases short, with 6 bases between. The DNA of the CDR3 is TGTGCCAGCAGCCTAGGGCTGAACACTGAAGCTTTCTTT. The encoded protein is CASSLGLNTEAFF.

The chain is built from TRBV12-5 and TRBJ2-1; D remains unclear. Germline V gene sequence: CDR1 LGHNT, CDR2 FRNRAP. The CDR3 totals 16 residues. The V end lost 3 bases, the J end lost 0 bases, and 12 bases lay between the germline ends. The CDR3, as DNA: TGTGCTAGTGGTTTAAGTTTCTCGAGCTCCTACAATGAGCAGTTCTTC. This codes for CASGLSFSSSYNEQFF.

Note on this clone: This may arise from a read error, as a much more abundant clone is one base away. The CDR3: CASSSDSSYEQYF. The CDR3 DNA is TGTGCCAGCAGTTCGGACAGCTCCTACGAGCAGTACTTC. The chain joins TRBV6-5 to TRBJ2-7; weak D call: TRBD1 (6 bases). The CDR3 is 13 residues long. Germline assignment: CDR1 MNHEY and CDR2 SVGAGI. Trimming removed 4 bases from V and 0 bases from J, with 7 bases in between.

This chain connects TRBV3-1 (or the pseudogene TRBV3-2) to TRBJ2-1; either TRBD1 or TRBD2 may supply D (6 bases each). Trimming removed 4 bases at V and 9 bases at J, with 16 bases between. The CDR3 sequence is 14 residues long. Germline values: CDR1 LGHDT, CDR2 YNNKEL (reference sequence). For the CDR3, the DNA is TGTGCCAGCAGCCTCGGACCGGGGGCCGGTGAGCAGTTCTTC. This translates into CASSLGPGAGEQFF.

The rearrangement joins TRBV28 to TRBJ1-6; D might be TRBD1 (5 bases). This CDR3 has 14 amino acids. With 8 bases removed from V and 16 bases from J, the gap between germline ends came to 24 bases. Germline lookup yields CDR1 MDHEN and CDR2 SYDVKM. CDR3 DNA: TGTGCCAGCCGACTTACGAGGGACGCAGCAAGGCTCCACTTT. Protein sequence: CASRLTRDAARLHF.

This chain uses TRBV7-7 with TRBJ1-1; D gene unclear. This CDR3 spans 18 amino acids. CDR1 is SSHAT and CDR2 is FNYEAQ in the germline V gene (reference sequence). The V gene lost 2 bases and the J gene lost 1 base, with 20 bases spanning the gap. CDR3 protein: CASSLNWATLKTNTEAFF. The CDR3, as DNA: TGTGCCAGCAGCTTAAATTGGGCCACTCTAAAAACGAACACTGAAGCTTTCTTT.

The chain carries TRBV7-3 and TRBJ2-5, with D possibly TRBD2 on 6 matching bases. Germline assignment: CDR1 SGHTA and CDR2 FQGTGA. The CDR3 is made up of 13 amino acids. The V and J ends lost 5 bases and 2 bases respectively, with 9 bases between them. CDR3 bases: TGTGCCAGCAGCGGAGGGACTCAAGAGACCCAGTACTTC. It codes for CASSGGTQETQYF.

V and J are TRBV5-4 and TRBJ2-2, with 8 nucleotides matching TRBD2. Trimming took 2 bases from V and 2 from J; bases not matched to a gene: 5. The CDR3 spans 16 residues. Germline V gives CDR1 SGHNT, CDR2 YYREEE (reference sequence). CDR3 in amino acids: CASSFLAGGNTGELFF. The CDR3 DNA follows: TGTGCCAGCAGCTTCCTGGCGGGAGGTAACACCGGGGAGCTGTTTTTT.

The chain combines TRBV5-1 with TRBJ1-2; TRBD1 matches at 7 bases. J gave up 3 bases and V 0 bases, and 5 bases lay outside the gene matches. The germline V gene has CDR1 SGHRS and CDR2 YFSETQ. This CDR3 has 15 residues. CDR3 coding DNA: TGCGCCAGCAGCTTGGATGGCAGGGGGGACTATGGCTACACCTTC. Its protein is CASSLDGRGDYGYTF.

This clone has only one observation. The chain is built from TRBV9 and TRBJ1-1; weak D call: TRBD1 (6 bases). Germline V lookup: CDR1 SGDLS, CDR2 YYNGEE. The CDR3 covers 14 residues. Trimming cost V 1 base and J 3 bases, with 10 bases left between them. The CDR3 region is CASSVLTGHTEAFF. Written as DNA, the CDR3 is TGTGCCAGCAGCGTACTAACAGGGCACACTGAAGCTTTCTTT. Complete variable domain (other parts from reference TRBV9 and TRBJ1-1): DSGVTQTPKHLITATGQRVTLRCSPRSGDLSVYWYQQSLDQGLQFLIQYYNGEERAKGNILERFSAQQFPDLHSELNLSSLELGDSALYFCASSVLTGHTEAFFGQGTRLTVV.

The table lists this clone with a count of one. The chain combines TRBV12-3 or TRBV12-4 with TRBJ2-3; D gene uncertain. Between the trimmed V and J ends, which lost 6 bases and 6 bases, there was a span of 7 bases. The CDR3 runs to 11 residues. The CDR3 protein is CASSLVDTQYF. The CDR3 DNA reads as TGTGCCAGCAGCCTTGTGGATACGCAGTATTTT.

The V gene is TRBV5-1, the J gene TRBJ1-1, with 12 bases matching TRBD1. V gave up 0 bases and J gave up 5 bases; unmatched junction bases: 5. The CDR3 is made up of 16 amino acids. CDR1 is SGHRS, CDR2 YFSETQ, per germline. CDR3 in DNA: TGCGCCAGCAGCTTGGACGGGACAGGGGGCCTTACTGAAGCTTTCTTT. This encodes CASSLDGTGGLTEAFF.

The genes are TRBV19 and TRBJ2-6; D uncertain. Per germline, CDR1 LNHDA and CDR2 SQIVND (reference sequence). V lost 2 bases, J lost 0 bases, and 8 bases lay in between. This CDR3 is built from 16 residues. This CDR3 reads CASSISFGSGANVLTF. CDR3 DNA sequence: TGTGCCAGTAGTATAAGCTTCGGCTCTGGGGCCAACGTCCTGACTTTC.

J is TRBJ2-3 and V is TRBV11-3; 12 bases match TRBD1. Germline V gives CDR1 SGHNT, CDR2 YENEEA. J was trimmed by 2 bases and V by 5 bases; bases with no gene match: 2. The CDR3 has 15 residues. CDR3 sequence reads: CASSTGQGATDTQYF. In nucleotides, the CDR3 is TGTGCCAGCAGCACGGGACAGGGGGCCACAGATACGCAGTATTTT.

This clone was observed a handful of times. The V and J genes are TRBV6-2 or TRBV6-3 and TRBJ1-1, with D unclear. Between the trimmed V and J ends, which lost 5 bases and 5 bases, there was a span of 12 bases. The CDR3 is 13 residues long. The germline CDR1 and CDR2 sequences are MNHEY and SVGEGT. DNA of the CDR3: TGTGCCAGCAGTCGCCCGACGGTAACTGAAGCTTTCTTT. Protein: CASSRPTVTEAFF.